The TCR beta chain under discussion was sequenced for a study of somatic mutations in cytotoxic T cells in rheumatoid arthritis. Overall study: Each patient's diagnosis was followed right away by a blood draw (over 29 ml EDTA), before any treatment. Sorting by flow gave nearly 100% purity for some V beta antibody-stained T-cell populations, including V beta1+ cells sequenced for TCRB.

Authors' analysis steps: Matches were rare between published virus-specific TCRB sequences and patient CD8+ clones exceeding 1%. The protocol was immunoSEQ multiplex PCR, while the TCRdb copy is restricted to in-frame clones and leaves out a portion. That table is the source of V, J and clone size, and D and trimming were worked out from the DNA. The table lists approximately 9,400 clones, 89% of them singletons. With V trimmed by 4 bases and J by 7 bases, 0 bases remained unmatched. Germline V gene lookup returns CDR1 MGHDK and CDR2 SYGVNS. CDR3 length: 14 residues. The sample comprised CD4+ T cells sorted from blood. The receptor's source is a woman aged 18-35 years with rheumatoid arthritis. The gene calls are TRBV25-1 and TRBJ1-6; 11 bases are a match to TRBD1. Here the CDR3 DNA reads TGTGCCAGCAGTGGGACAGGGGGCAATTCACCCCTCCACTTT. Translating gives CASSGTGGNSPLHF.